The source of this T cell receptor (beta chain) is a study of control samples from healthy donors and cancer patients. Method: immunoSEQ multiplex PCR; TCRdb's copy keeps in-frame clones and lacks some. The table has about 120,000 clones, 88% seen once. Germline loops: CDR1 SGHTA, CDR2 FQGNSA. The CDR3 contains 15 residues. Trimming took off 1 base at V and 1 base at J, with 8 bases between the two ends. The source of this sequence is a woman between 65 and 79 years old in good health. The sequenced sample was blood. The V gene is TRBV7-2, the J gene TRBJ1-5; D possibly corresponds to TRBD1 (5 bases). CDR3 region: CASSLVQGSNQPQHF. The CDR3 DNA sequence: TGTGCCAGCAGCTTAGTTCAGGGCAGCAATCAGCCCCAGCATTTT. The full variable domain, its missing parts supplied by reference TRBV7-2 and TRBJ1-5, is GAGVSQSPSNKVTEKGKDVELRCDPISGHTALYWYRQSLGQGLEFLIYFQGNSAPDKSGLPSDRFSAERTGGSVSTLTIQRTQQEDSAVYLCASSLVQGSNQPQHFGDGTRLSIL.